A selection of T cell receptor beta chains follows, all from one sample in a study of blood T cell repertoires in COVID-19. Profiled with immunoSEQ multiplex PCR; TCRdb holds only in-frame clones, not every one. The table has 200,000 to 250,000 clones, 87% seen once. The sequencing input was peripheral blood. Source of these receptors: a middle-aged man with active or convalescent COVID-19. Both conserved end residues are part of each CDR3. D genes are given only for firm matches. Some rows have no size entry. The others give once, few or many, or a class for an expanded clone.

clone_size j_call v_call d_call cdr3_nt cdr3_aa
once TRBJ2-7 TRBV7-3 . TGTGCCAGCAGCGGATCGACGGCGGCCTACGACGAGCAGTACTTC CASSGSTAAYDEQYF
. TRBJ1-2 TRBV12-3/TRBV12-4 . TGTGCCAGCAGTCCCCAGGTTAACTATGGCTACACCTTC CASSPQVNYGYTF
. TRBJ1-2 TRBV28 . TGTGCCAGCAGTTCCTCCATAGACAGGTCTTTCAACTATGGCTACACCTTC CASSSSIDRSFNYGYTF
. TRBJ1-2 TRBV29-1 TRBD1 TGCAGCGTGCGGGACAGATATGGCTACACCTTC CSVRDRYGYTF
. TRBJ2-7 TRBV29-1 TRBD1 TGCAGCGTCCGGCCTAGGCGACAGGGTAACGTCTACGAGCAGTACTTC CSVRPRRQGNVYEQYF
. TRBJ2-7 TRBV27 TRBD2 TGTGCCAGCAGTTTAGGTAGCGGGAGGTCCCACGAGCAGTACTTC CASSLGSGRSHEQYF
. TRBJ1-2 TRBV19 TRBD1 TGTGCCAGTAGCAGAGCGACAGGGCTTAACTATGGCTACACCTTC CASSRATGLNYGYTF
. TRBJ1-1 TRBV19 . TGTGCCAGTAGCGCGGGACCCTTTTTTGAAGCTTTCTTT CASSAGPFFEAFF
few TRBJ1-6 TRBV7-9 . TGTGCCAGCTTACCCCCGGGAGGGGATTCACCCCTCCACTTT CASLPPGGDSPLHF
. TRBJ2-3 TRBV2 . TGTGCCAGCAGACCGACTATTTTAGGCACAGATACGCAGTATTTT CASRPTILGTDTQYF
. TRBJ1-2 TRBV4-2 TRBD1 TGTGCCAGCAGCCAAGAGGGACAGGGGGCCTATGGCTACACCTTC CASSQEGQGAYGYTF
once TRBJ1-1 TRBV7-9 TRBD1 TGTGCCAGCCGGACGGCCGGGACAGGGATGGCGTTTGAAGCTTTCTTT CASRTAGTGMAFEAFF
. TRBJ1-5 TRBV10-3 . TGTGCCATCAGTGAGGACGGAGACAATCAGCCCCAGCATTTT CAISEDGDNQPQHF
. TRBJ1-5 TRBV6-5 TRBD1 TGTGCCAGCAGTACGACAGGGGGGAGGGTTCTGCCCCAGCATTTT CASSTTGGRVLPQHF
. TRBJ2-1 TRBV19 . TGTGCCAGTAGTCTGGGGGGGCTCTACAATGAGCAGTTCTTC CASSLGGLYNEQFF
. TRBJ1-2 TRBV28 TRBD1 TGTGCCAGTTGGGGACAGGGGGCTAACTATGGCTACACCTTC CASWGQGANYGYTF
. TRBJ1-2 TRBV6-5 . TGTGCCAGCAGCACCTCGGACAGACTTAACTATGGCTACACCTTC CASSTSDRLNYGYTF